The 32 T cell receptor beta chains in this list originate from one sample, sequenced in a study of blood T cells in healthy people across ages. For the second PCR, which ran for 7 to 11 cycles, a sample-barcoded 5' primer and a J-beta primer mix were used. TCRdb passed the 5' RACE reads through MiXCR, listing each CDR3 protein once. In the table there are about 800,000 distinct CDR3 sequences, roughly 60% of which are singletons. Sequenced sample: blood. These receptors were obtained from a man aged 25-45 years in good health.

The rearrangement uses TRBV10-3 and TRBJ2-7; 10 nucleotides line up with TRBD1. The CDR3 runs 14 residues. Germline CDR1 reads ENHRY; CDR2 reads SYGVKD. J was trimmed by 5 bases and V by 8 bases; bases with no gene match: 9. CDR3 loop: CAIGGGQGRDEQYF. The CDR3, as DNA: TGTGCCATCGGTGGGGGACAGGGGAGAGACGAGCAGTACTTC.

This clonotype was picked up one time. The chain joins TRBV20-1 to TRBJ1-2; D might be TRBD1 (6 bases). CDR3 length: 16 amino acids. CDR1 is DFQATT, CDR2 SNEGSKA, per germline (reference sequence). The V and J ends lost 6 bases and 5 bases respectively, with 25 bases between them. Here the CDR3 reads CSAHLGLLKGVYGYTF. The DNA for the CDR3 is TGCAGTGCCCACCTGGGACTCCTGAAGGGGGTTTATGGCTACACCTTC.

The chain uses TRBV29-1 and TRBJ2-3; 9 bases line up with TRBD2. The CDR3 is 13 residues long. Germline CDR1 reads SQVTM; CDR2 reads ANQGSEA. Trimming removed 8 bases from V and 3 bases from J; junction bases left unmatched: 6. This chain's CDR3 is CSNGLASTDTQYF. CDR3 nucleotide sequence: TGCAGCAACGGACTAGCGAGTACAGATACGCAGTATTTT.

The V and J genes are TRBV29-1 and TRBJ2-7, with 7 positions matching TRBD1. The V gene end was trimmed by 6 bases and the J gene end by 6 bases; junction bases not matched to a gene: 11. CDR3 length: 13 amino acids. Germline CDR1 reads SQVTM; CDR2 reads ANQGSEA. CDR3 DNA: TGCAGCGTAGGGCAGGGGACAGTAGGCGAGCAGTACTTC. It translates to CSVGQGTVGEQYF.

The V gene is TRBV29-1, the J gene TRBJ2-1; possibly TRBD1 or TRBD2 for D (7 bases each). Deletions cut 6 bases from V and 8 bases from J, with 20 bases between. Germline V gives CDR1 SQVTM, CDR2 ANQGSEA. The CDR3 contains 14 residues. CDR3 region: CSVGGPGGDDEQFF. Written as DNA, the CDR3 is TGCAGCGTGGGGGGGCCAGGGGGTGACGATGAGCAGTTCTTC.

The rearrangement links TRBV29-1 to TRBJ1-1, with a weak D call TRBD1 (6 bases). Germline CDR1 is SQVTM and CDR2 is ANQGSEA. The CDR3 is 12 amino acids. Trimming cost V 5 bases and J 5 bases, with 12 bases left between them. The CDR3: CSVWTVRTEAFF. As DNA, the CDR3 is TGCAGCGTTTGGACAGTGCGGACTGAAGCTTTCTTT.

This CDR3 is CAISQGSYTEAFF. CDR3 in DNA: TGTGCCATCAGTCAGGGATCCTACACTGAAGCTTTCTTT. The V and J genes are TRBV10-3 and TRBJ1-1; D possibly corresponds to TRBD1 (5 bases). Trimming pared 5 bases from V and 3 bases from J, leaving 10 bases between. Germline V CDR1 and CDR2: ENHRY, SYGVKD. The CDR3 has 13 residues.

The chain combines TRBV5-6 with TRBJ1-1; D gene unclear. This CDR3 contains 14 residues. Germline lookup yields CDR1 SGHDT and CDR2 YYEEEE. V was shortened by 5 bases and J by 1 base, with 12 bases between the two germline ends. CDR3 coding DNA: TGTGCCAGCAGTTCCGAAACCTGGAACACTGAAGCTTTCTTT. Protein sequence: CASSSETWNTEAFF.

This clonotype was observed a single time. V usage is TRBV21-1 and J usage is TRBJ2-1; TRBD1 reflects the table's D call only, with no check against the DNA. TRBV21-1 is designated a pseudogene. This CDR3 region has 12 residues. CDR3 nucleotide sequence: TGTGCCATCGGGGCCTCCACCAATGAGCAGTTCTTC. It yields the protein CAIGASTNEQFF.

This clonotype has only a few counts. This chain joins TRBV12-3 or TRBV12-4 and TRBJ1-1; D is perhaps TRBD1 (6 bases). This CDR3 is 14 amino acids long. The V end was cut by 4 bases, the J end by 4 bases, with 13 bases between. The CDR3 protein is CASSSRQAGTEAFF. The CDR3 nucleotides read TGTGCCAGCAGTTCTAGACAGGCGGGCACTGAAGCTTTCTTT.

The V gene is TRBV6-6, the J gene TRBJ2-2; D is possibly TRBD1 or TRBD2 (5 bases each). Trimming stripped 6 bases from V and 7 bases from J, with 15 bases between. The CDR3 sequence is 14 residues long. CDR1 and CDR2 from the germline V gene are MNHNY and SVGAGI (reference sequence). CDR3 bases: TGTGCCAGCAGGCCGGGACGAAACGTCGGGGAGCTGTTTTTT. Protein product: CASRPGRNVGELFF.

CDR3 in amino acids: CASGVFSYNEQFF. CDR3 in DNA: TGTGCCAGCGGGGTCTTCTCCTACAATGAGCAGTTCTTC. The rearrangement links TRBV27 to TRBJ2-1; D gene ambiguous. Germline CDR1 MNHEY, CDR2 SMNVEV (reference sequence). Trimming removed 8 bases at V and 0 bases at J, with 8 bases between. CDR3 size: 13 residues.

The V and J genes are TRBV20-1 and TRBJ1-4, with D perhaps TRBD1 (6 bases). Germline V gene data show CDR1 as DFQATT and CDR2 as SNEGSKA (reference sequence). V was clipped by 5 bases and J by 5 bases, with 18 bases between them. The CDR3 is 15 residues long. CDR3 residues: CSASPAGGLNEKLFF. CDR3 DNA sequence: TGCAGTGCTTCTCCGGCGGGGGGCTTAAATGAAAAACTGTTTTTT.

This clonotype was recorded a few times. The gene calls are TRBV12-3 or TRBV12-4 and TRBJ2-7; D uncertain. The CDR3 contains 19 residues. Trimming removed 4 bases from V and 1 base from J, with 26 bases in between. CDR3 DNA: TGTGCCAGCAGTTCGGCTGCAGGTACTTCCCCTCTCGGGTCCTACGAGCAGTACTTC. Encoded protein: CASSSAAGTSPLGSYEQYF.

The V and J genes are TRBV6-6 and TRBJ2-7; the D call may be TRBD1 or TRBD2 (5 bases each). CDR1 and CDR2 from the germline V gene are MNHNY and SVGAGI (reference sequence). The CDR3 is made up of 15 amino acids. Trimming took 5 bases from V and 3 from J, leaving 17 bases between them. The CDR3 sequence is CASSTSRGAYYEQYF. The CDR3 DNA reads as TGTGCCAGCAGTACGTCCCGAGGGGCCTACTACGAGCAGTACTTC.

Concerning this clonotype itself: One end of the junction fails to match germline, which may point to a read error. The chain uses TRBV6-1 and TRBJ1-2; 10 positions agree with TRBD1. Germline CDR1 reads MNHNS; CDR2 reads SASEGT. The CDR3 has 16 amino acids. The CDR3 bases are TGTGCCAGCAGAATTGACAGGGGGCGCGAAAGCTATGGCTACATCTTC. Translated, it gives CASRIDRGRESYGYIF.

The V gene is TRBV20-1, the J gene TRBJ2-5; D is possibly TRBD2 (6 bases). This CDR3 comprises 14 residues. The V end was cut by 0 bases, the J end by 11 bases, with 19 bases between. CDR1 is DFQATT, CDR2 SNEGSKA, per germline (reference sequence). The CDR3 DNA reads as TGCAGTGCTAGAGAGGGAGGCGGATTCGGTGGGCAGTACTTC. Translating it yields CSAREGGGFGGQYF.

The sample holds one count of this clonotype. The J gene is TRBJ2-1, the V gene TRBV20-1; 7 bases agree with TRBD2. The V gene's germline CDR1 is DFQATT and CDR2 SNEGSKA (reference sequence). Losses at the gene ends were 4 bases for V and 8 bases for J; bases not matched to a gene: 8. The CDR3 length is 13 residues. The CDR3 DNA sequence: TGCAGTGCTACCGGGGGGTCCACAGATGAGCAGTTCTTC. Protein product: CSATGGSTDEQFF.

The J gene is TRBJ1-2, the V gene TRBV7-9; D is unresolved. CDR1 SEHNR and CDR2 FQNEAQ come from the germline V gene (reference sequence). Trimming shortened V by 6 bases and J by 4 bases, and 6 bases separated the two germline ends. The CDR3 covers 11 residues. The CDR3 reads CASSFLYGYTF. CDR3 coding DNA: TGTGCCAGCAGTTTTCTCTATGGCTACACCTTC.

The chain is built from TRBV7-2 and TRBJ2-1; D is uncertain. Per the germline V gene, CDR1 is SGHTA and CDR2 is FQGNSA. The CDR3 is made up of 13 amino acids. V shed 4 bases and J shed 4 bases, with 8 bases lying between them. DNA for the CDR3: TGTGCCAGCAGCTCCGCTCGATACAATGAGCAGTTCTTC. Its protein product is CASSSARYNEQFF.

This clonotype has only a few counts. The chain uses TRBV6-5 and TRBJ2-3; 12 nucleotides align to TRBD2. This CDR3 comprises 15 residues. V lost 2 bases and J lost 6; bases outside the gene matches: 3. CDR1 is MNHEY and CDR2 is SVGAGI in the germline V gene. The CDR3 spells CASSYGLAGGDTQYF. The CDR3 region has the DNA TGTGCCAGCAGTTACGGGCTAGCGGGAGGGGATACGCAGTATTTT.

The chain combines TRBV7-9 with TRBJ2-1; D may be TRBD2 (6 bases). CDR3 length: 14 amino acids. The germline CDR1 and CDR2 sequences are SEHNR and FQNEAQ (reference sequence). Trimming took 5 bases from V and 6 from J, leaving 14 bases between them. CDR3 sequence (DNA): TGTGCCAGCAGCCCGTGGAGGGGCGGCAATGAGCAGTTCTTC. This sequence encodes CASSPWRGGNEQFF.

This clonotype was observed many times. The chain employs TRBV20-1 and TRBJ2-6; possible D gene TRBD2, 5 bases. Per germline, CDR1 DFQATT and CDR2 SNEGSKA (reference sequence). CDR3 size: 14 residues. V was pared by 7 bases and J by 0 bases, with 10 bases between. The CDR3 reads CSGIRDSGANVLTF. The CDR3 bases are TGCAGTGGTATTCGGGACTCTGGGGCCAACGTCCTGACTTTC.

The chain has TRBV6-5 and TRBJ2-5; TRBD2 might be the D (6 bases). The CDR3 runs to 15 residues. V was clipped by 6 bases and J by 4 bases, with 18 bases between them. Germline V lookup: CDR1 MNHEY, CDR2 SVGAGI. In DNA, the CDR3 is TGTGCCAGCAGCCGACTAGGATTTGGTGCAGAGACCCAGTACTTC. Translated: CASSRLGFGAETQYF.

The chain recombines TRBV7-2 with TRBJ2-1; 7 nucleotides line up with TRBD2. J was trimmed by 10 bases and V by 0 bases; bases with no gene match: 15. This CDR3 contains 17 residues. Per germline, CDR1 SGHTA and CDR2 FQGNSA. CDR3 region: CASSLASGGSGLYEQFF. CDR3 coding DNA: TGTGCCAGCAGCTTAGCGTCCGGCGGGAGTGGTCTGTACGAGCAGTTCTTC. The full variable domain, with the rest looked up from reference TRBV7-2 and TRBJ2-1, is GAGVSQSPSNKVTEKGKDVELRCDPISGHTALYWYRQSLGQGLEFLIYFQGNSAPDKSGLPSDRFSAERTGGSVSTLTIQRTQQEDSAVYLCASSLASGGSGLYEQFFGPGTRLTVL.

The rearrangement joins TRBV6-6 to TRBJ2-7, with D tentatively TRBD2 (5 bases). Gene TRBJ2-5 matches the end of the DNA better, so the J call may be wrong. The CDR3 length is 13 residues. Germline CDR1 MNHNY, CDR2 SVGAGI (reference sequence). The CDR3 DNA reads TGTGCCAGCAGTGACCGGGATAGGGAGACCCAGTACTTC. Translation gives CASSDRDRETQYF.

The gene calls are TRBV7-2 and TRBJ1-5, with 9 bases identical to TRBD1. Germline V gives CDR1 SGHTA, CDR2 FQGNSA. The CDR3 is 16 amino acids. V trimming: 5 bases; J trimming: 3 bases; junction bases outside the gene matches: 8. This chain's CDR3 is CASSPDTGGLNQPQHF. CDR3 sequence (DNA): TGTGCCAGCAGCCCCGACACAGGGGGCCTCAATCAGCCCCAGCATTTT.

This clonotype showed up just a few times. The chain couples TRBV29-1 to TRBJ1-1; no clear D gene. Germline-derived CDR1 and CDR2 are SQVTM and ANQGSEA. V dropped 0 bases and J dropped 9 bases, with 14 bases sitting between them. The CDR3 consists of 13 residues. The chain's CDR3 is CSVEEGSGLKAFF. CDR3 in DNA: TGCAGCGTTGAAGAGGGGTCGGGATTGAAAGCTTTCTTT.

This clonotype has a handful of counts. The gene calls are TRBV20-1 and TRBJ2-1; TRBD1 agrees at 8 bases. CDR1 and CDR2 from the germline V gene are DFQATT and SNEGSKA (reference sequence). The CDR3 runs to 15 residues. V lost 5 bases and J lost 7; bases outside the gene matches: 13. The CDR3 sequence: CSAQGAGPKGNEQFF. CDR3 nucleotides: TGCAGTGCTCAGGGGGCCGGACCAAAAGGAAATGAGCAGTTCTTC.

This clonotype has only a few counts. The CDR3: CAIITDRAEQYF. The CDR3 nucleotides are TGTGCCATCATAACGGACAGGGCGGAGCAGTACTTC. The rearrangement links TRBV10-3 to TRBJ2-5; TRBD1 matches at 8 bases. In germline, CDR1 is ENHRY, CDR2 SYGVKD. This CDR3 has 12 amino acids. The V segment lost 7 bases and the J segment 11 bases; nucleotides outside the gene matches: 9.

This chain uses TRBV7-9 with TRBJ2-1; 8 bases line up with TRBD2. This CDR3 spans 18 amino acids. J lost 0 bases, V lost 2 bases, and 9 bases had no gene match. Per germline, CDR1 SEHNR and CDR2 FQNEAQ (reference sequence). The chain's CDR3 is CASSLSGSGGSSYNEQFF. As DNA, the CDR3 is TGTGCCAGCAGCTTATCGGGGAGCGGGGGCAGCTCCTACAATGAGCAGTTCTTC.

The CDR3 DNA follows: TGTGCCATCAGACCCTGGGAACAGGGTGTGGACGAGCAGTACTTC. This codes for CAIRPWEQGVDEQYF. The chain carries TRBV10-3 and TRBJ2-7, with D maybe TRBD1 (6 bases). Germline CDR1 and CDR2: ENHRY and SYGVKD. The ends were cut back, 6 bases at V and 5 bases at J, with 20 bases in the middle. The CDR3 is made up of 15 amino acids.